These 24 T cell receptor beta chains were sequenced from one sample in a study of Ad26.COV2.S vaccination and SARS-CoV-2 variants. Documented treatment: 15 to 20 received Ad26.COV2.S at low or high dose, single or two shots; about five received placebo; per-sample allocation not given. All samples were drawn on day 63, counting from the first vaccine or placebo injection. Libraries were prepared by immunoSEQ multiplex PCR; TCRdb keeps only in-frame clonotypes and omits some of them. This sample carries some 340,000 clones, 85% of them seen once, and the ten largest clones take under 2.5%. The input for sequencing was peripheral blood, taken in a trial of Ad26.COV2.S vaccine versus placebo. These receptors all come from a person between 18 and 59 years old who received the Ad26.COV2.S COVID-19 vaccine or a placebo.

V gene TRBV5-4 combines with J gene TRBJ2-5; the D gene is possibly TRBD1 (5 bases). Germline V gene data show CDR1 as SGHNT and CDR2 as YYREEE (reference sequence). The CDR3 is 16 residues long. Trimming removed 4 bases at V and 1 base at J, with 17 bases between. For the CDR3, the DNA is TGTGCCAGCAGCCGCGGAAGGGGCGAGATCCAAGAGACCCAGTACTTC. Translating gives CASSRGRGEIQETQYF.

This chain uses TRBV6-5 with TRBJ1-1, with unresolved D. CDR1 is MNHEY and CDR2 is SVGAGI in the germline V gene. The CDR3 is 12 amino acids. V was clipped by 6 bases and J by 6 bases, with 11 bases between them. Here the CDR3 DNA reads TGTGCCAGCAGGGACGGCGGGGCTGAAGCTTTCTTT. Translated, it gives CASRDGGAEAFF.

The chain recombines TRBV29-1 with TRBJ1-4; 9 nucleotides match TRBD1. The CDR3 has 14 amino acids. Germline loops: CDR1 SQVTM, CDR2 ANQGSEA. V was pared by 6 bases and J by 5 bases, with 7 bases of the junction left unmatched. The CDR3 DNA follows: TGCAGCGTACGTTGGACAGGGGAGAATGAAAAACTGTTTTTT. This sequence encodes CSVRWTGENEKLFF. Using reference TRBV29-1 and TRBJ1-4 for the parts outside the CDR3, the full variable domain is SAVISQKPSRDICQRGTSLTIQCQVDSQVTMMFWYRQQPGQSLTLIATANQGSEATYESGFVIDKFPISRPNLTFSTLTVSNMSPEDSSIYLCSVRWTGENEKLFFGSGTQLSVL.

J is TRBJ1-1 and V is TRBV5-1; tentative D call: TRBD1 (6 bases). Germline-derived CDR1 and CDR2 are SGHRS and YFSETQ. The CDR3 has 16 amino acids. Trimming took 2 bases from V and 0 from J, leaving 14 bases between them. CDR3 loop: CASSFRSGAMNTEAFF. The CDR3 DNA follows: TGCGCCAGCAGCTTCCGGTCGGGGGCGATGAACACTGAAGCTTTCTTT.

In DNA form, the CDR3 reads TGCGCCAGCAGCCAAGAAGGAAAGAGACGGGGCTATGGCTACACCTTC. It is translated as CASSQEGKRRGYGYTF. This sequence joins TRBV4-1 and TRBJ1-2; D gene unclear. CDR3 length: 16 residues. CDR1 and CDR2 from the germline V gene are MGHRA and YSYEKL. Trimming shortened V by 0 bases and J by 4 bases, and 15 bases separated the two germline ends.

This sequence joins TRBV5-1 and TRBJ2-7; no definite D call. The germline gives CDR1 SGHRS, CDR2 YFSETQ. Trimming cost V 4 bases and J 3 bases, with 17 bases left between them. This CDR3 contains 15 residues. CDR3 loop: CASSPGTLSGYEQYF. The CDR3 nucleotides are TGCGCCAGCAGCCCCGGTACCCTTTCTGGCTACGAGCAGTACTTC.

The rearrangement uses TRBV5-1 and TRBJ2-3; no definite D call. CDR3 length: 13 amino acids. Germline V gives CDR1 SGHRS, CDR2 YFSETQ. V shed 2 bases and J shed 2 bases, with 6 bases lying between them. The CDR3 DNA follows: TGCGCCAGCAGCTTCCCGGACACAGATACGCAGTATTTT. It specifies CASSFPDTDTQYF. The full variable domain, in which reference TRBV5-1 and TRBJ2-3 provide the parts outside the CDR3, is KAGVTQTPRYLIKTRGQQVTLSCSPISGHRSVSWYQQTPGQGLQFLFEYFSETQRNKGNFPGRFSGRQFSNSRSEMNVSTLELGDSALYLCASSFPDTDTQYFGPGTRLTVL.

V is TRBV7-9 and J is TRBJ2-1; 9 bases fit TRBD1. CDR1 SEHNR and CDR2 FQNEAQ come from the germline V gene (reference sequence). After removal of 5 bases from V and 8 bases from J, the junction contained 7 bases not matched to a gene. The length of the CDR3 is 14 residues. CDR3 sequence: CASSPGQGRYEQFF. CDR3 nucleotides: TGTGCCAGCAGCCCCGGACAGGGGCGTTATGAGCAGTTCTTC.

This clone was recorded only once. The V call is TRBV4-2, the J call TRBJ1-1; D remains unclear. The V end lost 4 bases, the J end lost 6 bases, and 18 bases lay between the germline ends. This CDR3 spans 15 amino acids. Germline CDR1 is LGHNA and CDR2 is YNFKEQ. DNA for the CDR3: TGTGCCAGCAGCCCCGAAGGCAGCCTAGTCCCTGAAGCTTTCTTT. Its translation is CASSPEGSLVPEAFF.

V is TRBV13 and J is TRBJ2-7, with D unclear. CDR3 length equals 15 residues. V lost 5 bases to trimming and J lost 0 bases, with 14 bases between them. Germline lookup yields CDR1 PRHDT and CDR2 FYEKMQ (reference sequence). The CDR3 is CASSLRVGRSYEQYF. CDR3 in DNA: TGTGCCAGCAGCCTACGAGTCGGCCGCTCCTACGAGCAGTACTTC.

This clone was seen once. The chain has TRBV14 and TRBJ1-2; the D is unclear. The germline V gene has CDR1 SGHDN and CDR2 FVKESK. Trimming took 2 bases from V and 7 from J, leaving 11 bases between them. The CDR3 length is 13 residues. In nucleotides, the CDR3 is TGTGCCAGCAGCCAATTATCCGGGGTTGGCTACACCTTC. Protein product: CASSQLSGVGYTF.

The gene calls are TRBV4-2 and TRBJ2-1; weak D call: TRBD2 (6 bases). The CDR3 runs 15 residues. Germline assignment: CDR1 LGHNA and CDR2 YNFKEQ. V shed 3 bases and J shed 7 bases, with 16 bases lying between them. The CDR3 DNA reads TGTGCCAGCAGCCATGCCGGGACTGGCGGTAATGAGCAGTTCTTC. Its protein is CASSHAGTGGNEQFF.

The chain has TRBV12-5 and TRBJ1-1, with D possibly being TRBD1 (5 bases). Per the germline V gene, CDR1 is LGHNT and CDR2 is FRNRAP. With 7 bases removed from V and 1 base from J, the gap between germline ends came to 16 bases. The CDR3 runs 15 residues. The CDR3 reads CASAAGQVGNTEAFF. In DNA form, the CDR3 reads TGTGCTAGTGCCGCGGGGCAGGTTGGGAACACTGAAGCTTTCTTT.

This clone was counted only a few times. This CDR3 is CASSLYNRDTGELFF. In DNA form, the CDR3 reads TGCGCCAGCAGCTTATACAACAGGGACACCGGGGAGCTGTTTTTT. J is TRBJ2-2 and V is TRBV5-1, with D perhaps TRBD1 (6 bases). Trimming left V 2 bases short and J 3 bases short, with 11 bases between. CDR3 length: 15 amino acids. Germline V gives CDR1 SGHRS, CDR2 YFSETQ.

This clone showed up just a few times. The chain couples TRBV28 to TRBJ1-2; the D is unclear. Germline V gives CDR1 MDHEN, CDR2 SYDVKM. Trimming took off 3 bases at V and 8 bases at J, with 16 bases between the two ends. The CDR3 is 14 residues long. The CDR3 DNA reads TGTGCCAGCAGTTTTCGGGCGCGGAGGCCCGGCTACACCTTC. As protein: CASSFRARRPGYTF.

This clone appeared a single time. The chain uses TRBV6-1 and TRBJ1-1, with D perhaps matching TRBD1 (6 bases). Germline CDR1 reads MNHNS; CDR2 reads SASEGT. The V gene lost 1 base and the J gene lost 1 base, with 10 bases spanning the gap. The CDR3 loop spans 15 amino acids. CDR3: CASSEVGRGNTEAFF. The CDR3 nucleotides read TGTGCCAGCAGTGAAGTCGGCAGGGGGAACACTGAAGCTTTCTTT.

The J gene is TRBJ1-3, the V gene TRBV9; D not resolved. The germline V gene encodes CDR1 SGDLS and CDR2 YYNGEE. Trimming shortened V by 1 base and J by 0 bases, and 17 bases separated the two germline ends. This CDR3 has 18 amino acids. The CDR3 coding sequence is TGTGCCAGCAGCGTACTTCCCTCGGCCGTCGGCTCTGGAAACACCATATATTTT. As protein: CASSVLPSAVGSGNTIYF.

The rearrangement joins TRBV6-5 to TRBJ2-2; D remains ambiguous. The CDR3 is made up of 13 amino acids. Trimming cost V 2 bases and J 4 bases, with 5 bases left between them. CDR1 is MNHEY, CDR2 SVGAGI, per germline. The CDR3 DNA is TGTGCCAGCAGTTACGGGCTCACCGGGGAGCTGTTTTTT. Its protein product is CASSYGLTGELFF.

This sequence joins TRBV5-1 and TRBJ1-2, with TRBD1 identical over 7 bases. J lost 2 bases, V lost 4 bases, and 5 bases had no gene match. The CDR3 consists of 14 residues. Per germline, CDR1 SGHRS and CDR2 YFSETQ. The DNA for the CDR3 is TGCGCCAGCAGCCGGGAAGGGGGCAACTATGGCTACACCTTC. This encodes CASSREGGNYGYTF.

This chain uses TRBV24-1 with TRBJ2-2; 9 bases agree with TRBD1. The V segment lost 5 bases and the J segment 0 bases; nucleotides outside the gene matches: 6. Germline assignment: CDR1 KGHDR and CDR2 SFDVKD. The CDR3 loop spans 17 amino acids. CDR3 coding DNA: TGTGCCACCAGTGGCGGGACAGGGAGGCCGAACACCGGGGAGCTGTTTTTT. Protein product: CATSGGTGRPNTGELFF.

This clone was seen more than once but under ten times. This chain joins TRBV4-2 and TRBJ2-7, with 12 bases lining up with TRBD2. CDR1 LGHNA and CDR2 YNFKEQ come from the germline V gene. J gave up 0 bases and V 5 bases, and 5 bases lay outside the gene matches. This CDR3 is built from 16 residues. The CDR3 here is CASSVTSGGSSYEQYF. The CDR3 coding sequence is TGTGCCAGCAGCGTGACTAGCGGGGGTAGCTCCTACGAGCAGTACTTC.

The chain has TRBV14 and TRBJ2-1; 12 bases are shared with TRBD2. Germline CDR1 is SGHDN and CDR2 is FVKESK. After removal of 3 bases from V and 2 bases from J, the junction contained 5 bases not matched to a gene. CDR3 size: 17 residues. The DNA of the CDR3 is TGTGCCAGCAGCCATCCTAGCGGGGGGGGCCCCTACAATGAGCAGTTCTTC. This encodes CASSHPSGGGPYNEQFF. Using reference TRBV14 and TRBJ2-1 for the parts outside the CDR3, the full variable domain is EAGVTQFPSHSVIEKGQTVTLRCDPISGHDNLYWYRRVMGKEIKFLLHFVKESKQDESGMPNNRFLAERTGGTYSTLKVQPAELEDSGVYFCASSHPSGGGPYNEQFFGPGTRLTVL.

The V and J genes are TRBV18 and TRBJ2-7; 9 bases map to TRBD2. Per germline, CDR1 KGHSH and CDR2 LQKENI. This CDR3 has 16 amino acids. Losses at the gene ends were 2 bases for V and 3 bases for J; bases not matched to a gene: 8. The CDR3 loop is CASSPIGSGGNYEQYF. The CDR3 coding sequence is TGTGCCAGCTCACCAATAGGCAGCGGGGGGAACTACGAGCAGTACTTC. Full variable domain (remainder filled in from reference TRBV18 and TRBJ2-7): NAGVMQNPRHLVRRRGQEARLRCSPMKGHSHVYWYRQLPEEGLKFMVYLQKENIIDESGMPKERFSAEFPKEGPSILRIQQVVRGDSAAYFCASSPIGSGGNYEQYFGPGTRLTVT.

The V and J genes are TRBV14 and TRBJ2-4; D call uncertain. Between the trimmed V and J ends, which lost 0 bases and 0 bases, there was a span of 6 bases. Germline V gives CDR1 SGHDN, CDR2 FVKESK. The CDR3 consists of 15 residues. The CDR3 sequence is CASSQDWVAKNIQYF. The CDR3 DNA follows: TGTGCCAGCAGCCAAGACTGGGTAGCCAAAAACATTCAGTACTTC.